This T cell receptor beta chain was identified during a study of cytomegalovirus exposure and HLA in healthy donors (dated by TCRdb to about 2017). About the study as a whole: According to a later analysis, one platform produced both the roughly 110 validation repertoires and the 550 to 800 repertoires of the first cohort. The study was designed to test whether signatures of past pathogen exposure could be identified by cataloging public T cell receptors. Along with the roughly 670-subject first cohort, a separate validation cohort of around 120 different subjects was used. The study combined high-throughput TCR immunosequencing, statistical association of individual TCRs with disease status, and machine learning to predict cytomegalovirus infection status.

From its cysteine to its phenylalanine, the CDR3 spans 15 amino acids. Just CDR3 DNA is preserved here, 45 bases in frame from base 1. For CDR1 and CDR2, the germline V gene lists MDHEN and SYDVKM. For this chain, trimming is 6 bases at the V end and 4 bases at the J end, and the number of junction bases without a gene match is 8. About this clone itself: The antigen this receptor binds is unknown. No much larger clonotype is one base removed from it; base qualities were not supplied.

The donors were included in the validation cohort of roughly 120 subjects, a group kept apart from the roughly 680-subject first cohort. Study-wide conclusions, independent of this receptor: The classifier was reported to diagnose cytomegalovirus status with high specificity and sensitivity in both the original and validation cohorts. A later analysis had no HLA typing for the validation cohort, so co-occurrence there was scored across all 110 or so repertoires. A later analysis found that TCRs clustered in the first cohort also tended to co-occur in the 120 or so validation repertoires, with 90% to 95% of cluster scores above 0. Three of the identified cytomegalovirus-associated TCR beta chains were confirmed in vitro to be specific for cytomegalovirus antigens. In the study, 150 to 200 TCR beta chains were listed as associated with cytomegalovirus. According to the authors, the approach could potentially be generalized to other disease states and immunological phenotypes. Across donors, most TCR sequences were observed very rarely, whereas some public TCRs were present in many individuals.

Libraries were constructed by the immunoSEQ multiplex PCR assay. The source study handled its data this way. To diagnose cytomegalovirus status from the catalog of TCR beta chain sequences, a statistical classification framework was built. The source is immuneACCESS, and TCRdb retained only in-frame sequences with V and J called. Part of the clones is not carried over; for the studies checked, unresolved V genes explain less than half of this, and the remainder is unexplained. The DNA gave D and trimming, while V, J and clone size come from that table. This sample is represented by more than 85,000 clones; around 86% of them were singletons. Around 3.6% of the sample belongs to the ten largest clones.

The rearranged chain carries TRBV28 and TRBJ1-3; TRBD1 lines up with 8 middle nucleotides. Sample: PBMCs. This sequence originates from a woman aged 18-29 years in good health and CMV-seropositive. The nucleotide sequence reads TGTGCCAGCAGGGACCCGACAGGGGTAGGAAACACCATATATTTT. The encoded protein is CASRDPTGVGNTIYF.